The 9 T cell receptor beta chains listed next were all sequenced from one sample in a study of CD4 T cells in relation to SARS-CoV-2 and coronaviruses. No antigens are known for them. This table comes from immunoSEQ multiplex PCR, and its TCRdb copy is limited to in-frame clones, with some not included. The data contain 38,000 or so clones, around 77% of them seen just once; the ten biggest clones take up around 20%. The sample comprised memory CD4+ T cells from PBMCs, cultured in vitro. The receptor set was obtained from an adult with COVID-19.

The chain is built from TRBV28 and TRBJ1-2, with D unresolved. The CDR3 is 13 residues long. CDR1 MDHEN and CDR2 SYDVKM come from the germline V gene. V lost 7 bases, J lost 4 bases, and 13 bases lay in between. CDR3: CASIETLGYGYTF. Written as DNA, the CDR3 is TGTGCCAGCATAGAGACACTAGGCTATGGCTACACCTTC.

This sequence joins TRBV3-1 (or the pseudogene TRBV3-2) and TRBJ2-1, with 10 bases matching TRBD2. Germline values: CDR1 LGHDT, CDR2 YNNKEL (reference sequence). With 4 bases clipped from V and 2 bases from J, the junction kept 8 bases outside the gene matches. There are 17 residues in the CDR3. Written as DNA, the CDR3 is TGTGCCAGCAGCCGAATAGTCGGACTAGCGGCCTACAATGAGCAGTTCTTC. Protein product: CASSRIVGLAAYNEQFF.

This clone was seen once. J is TRBJ2-5 and V is TRBV3-1 (or the pseudogene TRBV3-2); 12 nucleotides match TRBD2. The length of the CDR3 is 18 residues. The ends lost 0 bases at V and 5 bases at J; junction bases unmatched: 10. Germline CDR1 reads LGHDT; CDR2 reads YNNKEL (reference sequence). CDR3 DNA: TGTGCCAGCAGCCAAGATAGGCTAGCGGGAGGGCCCGGTGAGACCCAGTACTTC. Translating it yields CASSQDRLAGGPGETQYF.

As to this clone: Sequence at one end of the junction differs from germline and may be a read error. The chain combines TRBV7-3 with TRBJ2-2; weak D call: TRBD2 (6 bases). The CDR3 contains 14 residues. Germline values: CDR1 SGHTA, CDR2 FQGTGA. The CDR3 sequence: CASSPSGFGGKLFF. In DNA form, the CDR3 reads TGTGCCAGCAGCCCCTCTGGGTTCGGCGGGAAGCTGTTTTTT.

This clone was found a few times. For the CDR3, the DNA is TGCGCCAGTAAGTCTTACTACACGGACACTGAAGCTTTCTTT. It codes for CASKSYYTDTEAFF. The chain couples TRBV10-1 to TRBJ1-1; no reliable D call. V was pared by 9 bases and J by 3 bases, with 17 bases between. The CDR3 is 14 amino acids. Looked up from germline, CDR1 is WNHNN and CDR2 is SYGVQD (reference sequence).

The rearrangement joins TRBV5-1 to TRBJ2-3; 8 bases map to TRBD2. V gave up 1 base and J gave up 5 bases; unmatched junction bases: 6. The CDR3 runs 15 residues. The germline V gene encodes CDR1 SGHRS and CDR2 YFSETQ. This chain's CDR3 is CASSLRAGGQDTQYF. In DNA, the CDR3 is TGCGCCAGCAGCTTGAGGGCGGGAGGTCAAGATACGCAGTATTTT.

This clone was recorded only once. This sequence joins TRBV28 and TRBJ2-2, with 13 bases identical to TRBD2. V trimming: 6 bases; J trimming: 8 bases; junction bases outside the gene matches: 6. In germline, CDR1 is MDHEN, CDR2 SYDVKM. The CDR3 contains 15 residues. The CDR3 reads CASSATSGRLGELFF. The DNA of the CDR3 is TGTGCCAGCAGCGCGACTAGCGGGAGGTTGGGGGAGCTGTTTTTT.

The genes are TRBV5-1 and TRBJ2-7, with D possibly being TRBD2 (7 bases). Germline V CDR1 and CDR2: SGHRS, YFSETQ. V was clipped by 4 bases and J by 2 bases, with 10 bases between them. This CDR3 spans 13 amino acids. CDR3 sequence (DNA): TGCGCCAGCAGCGGGGGGGGGCCCTACGAGCAGTACTTC. Translation: CASSGGGPYEQYF.

The chain joins TRBV30 to TRBJ1-1; D uncertain. V lost 4 bases and J 5 bases, leaving 8 bases between the germline ends. The length of the CDR3 is 11 residues. Germline V gives CDR1 GTSNPN, CDR2 SVGIG (reference sequence). The CDR3 spells CAWTRETEAFF. The CDR3 DNA is TGTGCCTGGACGCGGGAGACTGAAGCTTTCTTT.